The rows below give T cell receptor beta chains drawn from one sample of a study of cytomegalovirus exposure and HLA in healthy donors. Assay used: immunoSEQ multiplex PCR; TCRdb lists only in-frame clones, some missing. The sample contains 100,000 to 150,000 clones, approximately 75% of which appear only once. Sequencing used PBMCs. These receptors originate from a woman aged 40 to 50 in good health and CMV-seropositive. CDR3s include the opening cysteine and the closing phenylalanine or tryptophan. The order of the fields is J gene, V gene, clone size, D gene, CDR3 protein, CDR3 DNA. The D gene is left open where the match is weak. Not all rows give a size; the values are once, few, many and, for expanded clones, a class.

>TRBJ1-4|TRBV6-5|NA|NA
CASSPSGGSNEKLFF
TGTGCCAGCAGTCCTTCCGGGGGGTCTAATGAAAAACTGTTTTTT
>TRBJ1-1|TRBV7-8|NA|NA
CASSLIQVGSTEAFF
TGTGCCAGCAGCTTGATTCAGGTGGGGAGTACTGAAGCTTTCTTT
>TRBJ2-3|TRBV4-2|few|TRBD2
CASSQDWGGSTDTQYF
TGTGCCAGCAGCCAAGATTGGGGGGGTAGCACAGATACGCAGTATTTT
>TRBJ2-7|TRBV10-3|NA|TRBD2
CAISETSGSSTTGEQYF
TGTGCCATCAGTGAGACTAGCGGGAGCAGCACGACCGGGGAGCAGTACTTC
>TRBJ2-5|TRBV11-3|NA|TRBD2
CASSRTSGRAQYF
TGTGCCAGCAGCCGAACTAGCGGGAGGGCCCAGTACTTC
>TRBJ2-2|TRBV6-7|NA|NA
CASSSGDSLSGELFF
TGTGCCAGCAGTTCGGGGGACAGCTTATCGGGGGAGCTGTTTTTT
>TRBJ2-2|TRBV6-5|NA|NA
CASSYGAYTGELFF
TGTGCCAGCAGTTACGGGGCTTACACCGGGGAGCTGTTTTTT
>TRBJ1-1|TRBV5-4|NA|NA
CASSGRLQGVPEAFF
TGTGCCAGCAGCGGTAGGTTACAGGGTGTCCCTGAAGCTTTCTTT
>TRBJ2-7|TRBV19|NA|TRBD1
CASSMGRSGTVSYEQYF
TGTGCCAGTAGTATGGGTCGTTCCGGGACAGTCTCCTACGAGCAGTACTTC
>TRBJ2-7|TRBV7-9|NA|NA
CASSFLSGSYEQYF
TGTGCCAGCAGCTTCTTAAGCGGATCCTACGAGCAGTACTTC
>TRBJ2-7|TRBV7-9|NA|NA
CASSLNRLNSGSGDEQYF
TGTGCCAGCAGCCTTAACCGGTTAAATAGCGGATCTGGGGACGAGCAGTACTTC
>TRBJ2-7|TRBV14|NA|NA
CASSQTGLDRYEQYF
TGTGCCAGCAGCCAAACAGGGCTCGATCGGTACGAGCAGTACTTC
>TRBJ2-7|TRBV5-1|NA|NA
CASSLEEGGSYEQYF
TGCGCCAGCAGCTTGGAGGAGGGCGGCTCCTACGAGCAGTACTTC
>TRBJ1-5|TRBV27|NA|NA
CASSLFGNQPQHF
TGTGCCAGCAGTTTGTTCGGCAATCAGCCCCAGCATTTT
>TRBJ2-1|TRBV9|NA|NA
CASSVEGGAYNEQFF
TGTGCCAGCAGCGTTGAGGGGGGGGCCTACAATGAGCAGTTCTTC
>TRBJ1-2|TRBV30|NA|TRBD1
CAWSLTGRNYGYTF
TGTGCCTGGAGTTTGACAGGGCGTAACTATGGCTACACCTTC
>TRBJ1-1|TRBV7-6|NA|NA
CASSGLTAGTEAFF
TGTGCCAGCAGCGGATTGACGGCGGGGACTGAAGCTTTCTTT
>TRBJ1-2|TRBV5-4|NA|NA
CASSLAGRGNYGYTF
TGTGCCAGCAGCCTTGCAGGGCGGGGGAACTATGGCTACACCTTC
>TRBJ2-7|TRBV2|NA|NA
CASSEIEIYEQYF
TGTGCCAGCAGTGAAATCGAGATCTACGAGCAGTACTTC
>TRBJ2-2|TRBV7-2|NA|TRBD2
CASSLVVGSGIFRTGELFF
TGTGCCAGCAGCTTAGTGGTGGGTAGCGGGATATTTCGCACCGGGGAGCTGTTTTTT
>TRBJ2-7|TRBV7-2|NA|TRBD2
CASSVTSGRIYEQYF
TGTGCCAGCAGCGTTACTAGCGGGAGAATCTACGAGCAGTACTTC
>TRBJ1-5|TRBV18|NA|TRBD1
CASSPGQGANQPQHF
TGTGCCAGCTCACCGGGGCAGGGGGCTAATCAGCCCCAGCATTTT